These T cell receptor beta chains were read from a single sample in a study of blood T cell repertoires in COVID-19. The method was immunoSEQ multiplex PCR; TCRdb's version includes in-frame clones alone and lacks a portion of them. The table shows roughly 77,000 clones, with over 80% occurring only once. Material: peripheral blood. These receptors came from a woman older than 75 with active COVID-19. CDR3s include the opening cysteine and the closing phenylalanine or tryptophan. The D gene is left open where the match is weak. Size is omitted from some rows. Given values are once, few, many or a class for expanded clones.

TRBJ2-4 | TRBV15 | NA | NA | TGTGCCACCAGCAGAGACAGGGGTCTCGCCAAAAACATTCAGTACTTC | CATSRDRGLAKNIQYF
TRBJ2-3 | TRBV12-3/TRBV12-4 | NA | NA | TGTGCCAGCAGTCTAGCGTACACAGATACGCAGTATTTT | CASSLAYTDTQYF
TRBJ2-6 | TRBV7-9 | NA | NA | TGTGCCCTAAGGGAGGATGGGGCCAACGTCCTGACTTTC | CALREDGANVLTF
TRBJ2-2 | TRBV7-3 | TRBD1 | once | TGTGCCAGCAGAAAACAGGGGACCACCGGGGAGCTGTTTTTT | CASRKQGTTGELFF
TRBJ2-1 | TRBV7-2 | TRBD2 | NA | TGTGCCGAGCGGGTACTCACGGGAGGGGAGCAGTTCTTC | CAERVLTGGEQFF
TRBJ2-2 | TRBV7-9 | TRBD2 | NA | TGTGCCGGAGGGGCTAGCGGGAACACCGGGGAGCTGTTTTTT | CAGGASGNTGELFF
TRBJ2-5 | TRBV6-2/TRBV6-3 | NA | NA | TGTGCCAGCAGTAACCCGACAGCACCCCGAAAAGAGACCCAGTACTTC | CASSNPTAPRKETQYF
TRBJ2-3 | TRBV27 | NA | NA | TGTGCCAGCAGTTTCATGGATCGGGACTCGACGCAGTATTTT | CASSFMDRDSTQYF
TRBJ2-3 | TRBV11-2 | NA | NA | TGTGCCAGCAGCGTACAGTCGGTGGGCCCGCAGTATTTT | CASSVQSVGPQYF
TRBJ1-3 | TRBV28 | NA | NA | TGTGCCAGCAGATCAGGGTCATCTGGAAACACCATATATTTT | CASRSGSSGNTIYF
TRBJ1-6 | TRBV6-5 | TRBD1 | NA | TGTGCCAGCAGTACACAGGGGGTCGAAGGGTCACCCCTCCACTTT | CASSTQGVEGSPLHF
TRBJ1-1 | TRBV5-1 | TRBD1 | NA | TGCGCCAGCAGCCCGGACAGGTTAAGAATGAACACTGAAGCTTTCTTT | CASSPDRLRMNTEAFF
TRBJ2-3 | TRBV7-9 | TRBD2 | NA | TGTGCCAGCAGCGGAAGCGGGACTGGCACAGATACGCAGTATTTT | CASSGSGTGTDTQYF
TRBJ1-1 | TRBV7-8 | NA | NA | TGTGCCAGCAGCTTAGCTACCTACTACGACGGGATGAACACTGAAGCTTTCTTT | CASSLATYYDGMNTEAFF
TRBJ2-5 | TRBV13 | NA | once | TGTGCCAGCAGCTTAAACAGGGTTGAGACCCAGTACTTC | CASSLNRVETQYF
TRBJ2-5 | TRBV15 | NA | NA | TGTGCCACCAGCAGAAGAGGTGCGCAAGAGACCCAGTACTTC | CATSRRGAQETQYF
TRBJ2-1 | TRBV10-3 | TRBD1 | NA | TGTGCCATCAGGCCTCGGGGGACAGGGGTTGAGCAGTTCTTC | CAIRPRGTGVEQFF
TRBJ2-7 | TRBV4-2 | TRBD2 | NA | TGTGCCAGCAGCCAGGGACTAGCTACCTCCTACGAGCAGTACTTC | CASSQGLATSYEQYF
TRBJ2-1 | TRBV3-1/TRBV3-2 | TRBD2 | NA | TGTGCCAGCAGCCAAGATCGGGGACTAGTACTGTTCTTC | CASSQDRGLVLFF
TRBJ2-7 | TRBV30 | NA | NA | TGTGCCTGGAAAGAGCATTGCGAGCAGTACTTC | CAWKEHCEQYF
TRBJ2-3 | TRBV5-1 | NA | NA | TGCGCCAGCAGCTTTCAGGCCACAGATACGCAGTATTTT | CASSFQATDTQYF
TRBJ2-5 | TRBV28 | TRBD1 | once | TGTGCCAGCAGAACACAACAGGGGTTCGGGGAGACCCAGTACTTC | CASRTQQGFGETQYF
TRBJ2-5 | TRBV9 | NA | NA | TGTGCCAGCAGCGTGGGGGTTGGCGGGACCCAAGAGACCCAGTACTTC | CASSVGVGGTQETQYF
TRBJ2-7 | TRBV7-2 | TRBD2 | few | TGTGCCAGCAGCTTTCCACTAGCGGGAGCGGGCGAGCAGTACTTC | CASSFPLAGAGEQYF